Here is one TCR beta chain with its context. The antigen is not known. This entry comes from a study of T cells after yellow fever vaccination. Study-wide results and caveats: Peaking faster, on day 5 versus 15, the secondary response was nonetheless weaker.

Trimming took off 5 bases at V and 0 bases at J, with 2 bases between the two ends. This CDR3 region has 11 residues. TCRdb reprocessed the 5' RACE reads via MiXCR and lists one record per CDR3 protein. The table has 95,000 to 100,000 distinct CDR3 sequences, approximately 6.3% seen once. The sequence came from a man aged 18 to 30 who received the YFV17D yellow fever vaccine. The sequencing here drew on CD8+ T cells sorted from PBMCs, taken 10 days after the yellow fever booster vaccination. The chain recombines TRBV12-3 or TRBV12-4 with TRBJ2-7, with D uncertain. CDR3 residues: CASSGSYEQYF. The CDR3 bases are TGTGCCAGCAGTGGCTCCTACGAGCAGTACTTC.